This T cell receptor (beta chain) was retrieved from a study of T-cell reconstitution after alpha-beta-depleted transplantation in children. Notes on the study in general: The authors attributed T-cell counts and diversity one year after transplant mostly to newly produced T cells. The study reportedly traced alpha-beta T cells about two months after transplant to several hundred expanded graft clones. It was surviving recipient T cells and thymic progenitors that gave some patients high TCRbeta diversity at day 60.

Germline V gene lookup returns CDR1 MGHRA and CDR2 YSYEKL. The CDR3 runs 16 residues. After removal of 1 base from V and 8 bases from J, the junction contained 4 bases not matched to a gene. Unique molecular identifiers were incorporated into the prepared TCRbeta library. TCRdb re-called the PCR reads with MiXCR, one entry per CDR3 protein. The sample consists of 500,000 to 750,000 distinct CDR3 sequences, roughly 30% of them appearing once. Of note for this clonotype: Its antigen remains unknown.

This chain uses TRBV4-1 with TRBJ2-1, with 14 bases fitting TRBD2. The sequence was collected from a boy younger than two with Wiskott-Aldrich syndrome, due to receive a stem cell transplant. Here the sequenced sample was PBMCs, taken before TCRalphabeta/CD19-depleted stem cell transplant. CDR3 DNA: TGCGCCAGCAGCCAAGTGGGACTAGCGGGAGAGCATGAGCAGTTCTTC. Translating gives CASSQVGLAGEHEQFF.